This record concerns one T cell receptor beta chain sequence. Its antigen is not known. Germline V gene lookup returns CDR1 WNHNN and CDR2 SYGVQD (reference sequence). V lost 0 bases to trimming and J lost 2 bases, with 7 bases between them. CDR3 length: 14 residues. These data belong to a study of OX40 agonist ivuxolimab in advanced cancers. Study in general: Six ivuxolimab dose levels, 0.01 to 10 mg/kg, were given intravenously every 2 weeks.

Study-wide results and limits: The expanded peripheral T cells' antigen specificity was not determined.

Repertoires were generated with immunoSEQ multiplex PCR, while TCRdb's copy carries only in-frame clones and drops some. The sample contains some 39,000 clones, 88% of which appear only once. Sequenced material: CD4+ or CD8+ T cells sorted from blood, taken in a trial of the OX40 agonist ivuxolimab. The sequence derives from an adult with an advanced solid tumor such as melanoma, head and neck, liver or kidney cancer. V usage is TRBV10-1 and J usage is TRBJ2-5; no reliable D call. The CDR3 coding sequence is TGCGCCAGCAGTGAGTCCACTTCGCAAGAGACCCAGTACTTC. It translates to CASSESTSQETQYF.